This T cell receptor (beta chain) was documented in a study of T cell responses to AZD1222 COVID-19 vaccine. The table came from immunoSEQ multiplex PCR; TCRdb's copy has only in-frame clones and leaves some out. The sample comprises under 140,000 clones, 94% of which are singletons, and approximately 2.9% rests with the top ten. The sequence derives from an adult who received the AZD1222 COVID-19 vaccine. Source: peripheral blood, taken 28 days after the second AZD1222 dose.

The CDR3 DNA reads TGTGCCAGCAGCTGGGATGAGGGGACTGAAGCTTTCTTT. Translation gives CASSWDEGTEAFF. J is TRBJ1-1 and V is TRBV11-3; D is perhaps TRBD1 (5 bases). This CDR3 has 13 amino acids. V gave up 4 bases and J gave up 5 bases, with 11 bases separating them. Germline-derived CDR1 and CDR2 are SGHNT and YENEEA.